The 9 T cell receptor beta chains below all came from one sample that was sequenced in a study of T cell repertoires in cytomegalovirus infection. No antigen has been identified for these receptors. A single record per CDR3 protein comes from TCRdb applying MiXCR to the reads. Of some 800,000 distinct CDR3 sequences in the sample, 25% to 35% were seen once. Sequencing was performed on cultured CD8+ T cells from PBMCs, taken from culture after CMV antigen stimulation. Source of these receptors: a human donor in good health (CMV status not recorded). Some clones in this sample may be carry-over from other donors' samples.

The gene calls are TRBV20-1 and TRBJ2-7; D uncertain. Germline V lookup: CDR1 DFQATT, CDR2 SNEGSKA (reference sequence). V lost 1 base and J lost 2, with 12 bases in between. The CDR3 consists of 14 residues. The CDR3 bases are TGCAGTGCTAGAGGTGCGGCAGTTCCCTACGAGCAGTACGTC. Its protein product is CSARGAAVPYEQYV.

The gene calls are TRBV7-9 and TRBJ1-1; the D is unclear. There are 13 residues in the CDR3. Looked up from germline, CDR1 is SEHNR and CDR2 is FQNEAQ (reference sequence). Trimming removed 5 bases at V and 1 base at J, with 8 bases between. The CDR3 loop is CASSKGSNTEAFF. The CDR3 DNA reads TGTGCCAGCAGCAAAGGGTCGAACACTGAAGCTTTCTTT.

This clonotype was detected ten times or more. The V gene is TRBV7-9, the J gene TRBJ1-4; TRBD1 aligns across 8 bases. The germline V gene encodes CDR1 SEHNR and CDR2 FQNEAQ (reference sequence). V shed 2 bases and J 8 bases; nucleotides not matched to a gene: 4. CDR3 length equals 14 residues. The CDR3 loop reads CASSLQGAEEKLFF. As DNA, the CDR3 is TGTGCCAGCAGCTTACAGGGGGCAGAGGAAAAACTGTTTTTT. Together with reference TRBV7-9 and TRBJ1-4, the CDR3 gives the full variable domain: DTGVSQNPRHKITKRGQNVTFRCDPISEHNRLYWYRQTLGQGPEFLTYFQNEAQLEKSRLLSDRFSAERPKGSFSTLEIQRTEQGDSAMYLCASSLQGAEEKLFFGSGTQLSVL.

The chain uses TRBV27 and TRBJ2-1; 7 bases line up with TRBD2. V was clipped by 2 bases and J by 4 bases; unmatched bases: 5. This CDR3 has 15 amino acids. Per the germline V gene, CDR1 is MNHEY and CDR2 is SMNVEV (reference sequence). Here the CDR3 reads CASSLGTIRYNEQFF. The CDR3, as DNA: TGTGCCAGCAGTTTAGGGACTATCCGGTACAATGAGCAGTTCTTC.

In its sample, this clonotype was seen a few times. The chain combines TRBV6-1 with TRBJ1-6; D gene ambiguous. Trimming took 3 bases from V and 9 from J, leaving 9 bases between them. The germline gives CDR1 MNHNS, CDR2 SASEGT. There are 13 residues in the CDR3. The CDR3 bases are TGTGCCAGCAGTGATGAACACGTTTCACCCCTCCACTTT. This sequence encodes CASSDEHVSPLHF.

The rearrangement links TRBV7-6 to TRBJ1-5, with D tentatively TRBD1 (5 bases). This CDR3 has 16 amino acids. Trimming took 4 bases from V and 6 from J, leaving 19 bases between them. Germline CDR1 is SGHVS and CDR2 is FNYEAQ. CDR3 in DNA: TGTGCCAGCAGCTCACAAGGTGGGGGGGGACTTCAGCCCCAGCATTTT. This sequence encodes CASSSQGGGGLQPQHF.

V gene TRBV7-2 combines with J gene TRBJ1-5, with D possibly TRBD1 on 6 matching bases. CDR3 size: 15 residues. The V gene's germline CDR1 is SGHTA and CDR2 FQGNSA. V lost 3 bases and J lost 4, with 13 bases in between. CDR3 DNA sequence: TGTGCCAGCAGCTTTGGGGGACACGTAAATCAGCCCCAGCATTTT. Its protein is CASSFGGHVNQPQHF. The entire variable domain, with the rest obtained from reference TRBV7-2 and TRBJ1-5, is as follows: GAGVSQSPSNKVTEKGKDVELRCDPISGHTALYWYRQSLGQGLEFLIYFQGNSAPDKSGLPSDRFSAERTGGSVSTLTIQRTQQEDSAVYLCASSFGGHVNQPQHFGDGTRLSIL.

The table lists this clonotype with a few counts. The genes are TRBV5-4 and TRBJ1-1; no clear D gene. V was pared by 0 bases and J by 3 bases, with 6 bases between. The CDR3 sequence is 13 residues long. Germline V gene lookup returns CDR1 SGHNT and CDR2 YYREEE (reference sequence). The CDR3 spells CASSLARYTEAFF. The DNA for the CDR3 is TGTGCCAGCAGCTTGGCACGTTACACTGAAGCTTTCTTT. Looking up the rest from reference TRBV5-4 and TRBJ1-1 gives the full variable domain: ETGVTQSPTHLIKTRGQQVTLRCSSQSGHNTVSWYQQALGQGPQFIFQYYREEENGRGNFPPRFSGLQFPNYSSELNVNALELDDSALYLCASSLARYTEAFFGQGTRLTVV.

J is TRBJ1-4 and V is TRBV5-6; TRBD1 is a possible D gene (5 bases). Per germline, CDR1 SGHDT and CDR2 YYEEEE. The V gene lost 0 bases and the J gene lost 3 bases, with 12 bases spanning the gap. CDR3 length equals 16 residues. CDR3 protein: CASSLAEGEANEKLFF. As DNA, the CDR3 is TGTGCCAGCAGCTTGGCTGAAGGGGAGGCTAATGAAAAACTGTTTTTT. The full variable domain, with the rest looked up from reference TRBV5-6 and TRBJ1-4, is DAGVTQSPTHLIKTRGQQVTLRCSPKSGHDTVSWYQQALGQGPQFIFQYYEEEERQRGNFPDRFSGHQFPNYSSELNVNALLLGDSALYLCASSLAEGEANEKLFFGSGTQLSVL.